This T cell receptor (beta chain) was documented in a study of T cells in Graves' hyperthyroidism and ophthalmopathy. The trim removed 5 bases at V and 1 base at J, leaving 13 bases unmatched. The CDR3 extends over 18 amino acids. Uncontrolled infection, other autoimmune disease, pregnancy and lactation each barred patients from inclusion. Study conclusions and caveats: A 13 V-J model separated ophthalmopathy from stable hyperthyroidism.

On this clonotype itself: Its target is not known.

TCR beta CDR3 regions were amplified from RNA. RT-PCR in the first round (using the HTBI primer set) targeted the TCR CDR3. TCRdb called the multiplex PCR reads again in MiXCR, with one record for every CDR3 protein. The sample carries fewer than 450,000 distinct CDR3 sequences, about 14% recorded once. The V gene is TRBV12-3 or TRBV12-4, the J gene TRBJ2-2; TRBD1 agrees at 7 bases. The sequence was obtained from a man over 45 with Graves' ophthalmopathy. The sequenced sample consisted of blood. The CDR3 reads CASSPRQGVGGNTGELFF. In nucleotides, the CDR3 is TGTGCCAGCAGTCCCAGACAGGGAGTGGGTGGGAACACCGGGGAGCTGTTTTTT.